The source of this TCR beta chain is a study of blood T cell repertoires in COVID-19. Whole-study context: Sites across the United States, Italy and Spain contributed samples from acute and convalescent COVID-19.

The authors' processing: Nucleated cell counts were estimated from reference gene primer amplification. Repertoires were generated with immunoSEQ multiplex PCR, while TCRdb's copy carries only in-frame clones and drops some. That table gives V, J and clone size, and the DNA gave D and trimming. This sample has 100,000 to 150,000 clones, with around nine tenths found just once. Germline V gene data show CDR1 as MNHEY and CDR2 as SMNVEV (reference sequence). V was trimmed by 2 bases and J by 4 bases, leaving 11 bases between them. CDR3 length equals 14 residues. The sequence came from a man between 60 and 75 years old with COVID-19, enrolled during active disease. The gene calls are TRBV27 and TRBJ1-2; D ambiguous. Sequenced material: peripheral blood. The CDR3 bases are TGTGCCAGCAGTTTAGGGCGTCAGGCCTATGGCTACACCTTC. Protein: CASSLGRQAYGYTF.